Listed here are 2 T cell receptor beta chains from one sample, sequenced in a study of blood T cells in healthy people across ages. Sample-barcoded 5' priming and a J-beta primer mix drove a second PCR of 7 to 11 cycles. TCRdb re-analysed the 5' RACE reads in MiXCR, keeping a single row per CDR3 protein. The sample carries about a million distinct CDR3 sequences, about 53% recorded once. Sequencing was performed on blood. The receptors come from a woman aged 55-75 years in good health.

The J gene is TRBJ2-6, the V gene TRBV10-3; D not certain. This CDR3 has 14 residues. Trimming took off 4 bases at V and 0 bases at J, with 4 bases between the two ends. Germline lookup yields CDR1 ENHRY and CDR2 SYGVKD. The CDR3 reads CAISGHSGANVLTF. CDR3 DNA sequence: TGTGCCATCAGTGGACACTCTGGGGCCAACGTCCTGACTTTC.

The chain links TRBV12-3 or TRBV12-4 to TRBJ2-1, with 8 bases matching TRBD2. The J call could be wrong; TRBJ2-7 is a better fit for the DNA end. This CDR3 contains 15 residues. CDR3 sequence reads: CASGFSGVTYNEQYF. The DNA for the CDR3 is TGTGCCAGCGGCTTTAGCGGGGTGACCTACAATGAGCAGTACTTC.